This entry lists 16 T cell receptor beta chains sequenced from one sample in a study of blood T cell repertoires in COVID-19. Assay: immunoSEQ multiplex PCR; the TCRdb copy retains only in-frame clones and omits some. The sample lists 150,000 or so clones, over 60% occurring once. The sequenced material came from peripheral blood. The receptor source for this set is a man older than 75 with acute or convalescent COVID-19.

This clone has only one observation. The chain has TRBV18 and TRBJ2-1; 10 bases are shared with TRBD1. CDR1 and CDR2 (germline): KGHSH, LQKENI. CDR3 length: 15 residues. V dropped 0 bases and J dropped 10; count of bases not matched to a gene: 6. As DNA, the CDR3 is TGTGCCAGCTCACCACCCCGACAGGGGGCAAGGGAGCAGTTCTTC. Encoded protein: CASSPPRQGAREQFF.

This chain links TRBV2 with TRBJ1-2; the D gene is possibly TRBD1 (6 bases). Germline CDR1 reads SNHLY; CDR2 reads FYNNEI. The CDR3 contains 14 residues. V was shortened by 8 bases and J by 4 bases, with 17 bases between the two germline ends. Written as DNA, the CDR3 is TGTGCCAGCCCCCGCGACGGGGGGCTCTATGGCTACACCTTC. This translates into CASPRDGGLYGYTF.

This clone was picked up one time. The V gene is TRBV5-1, the J gene TRBJ1-2; a possible D gene is TRBD1 (6 bases). V was cut by 2 bases and J by 0 bases, with 23 bases left in between. CDR3 length equals 19 residues. CDR1 is SGHRS, CDR2 YFSETQ, per germline. CDR3 bases: TGCGCCAGCAGCTTCGCGGGGGGGCTGGTCACCTTAGCTAACTATGGCTACACCTTC. It yields the protein CASSFAGGLVTLANYGYTF.

This clone was found once. The V gene is TRBV7-2, the J gene TRBJ2-5; D unresolved. CDR3 length: 13 amino acids. Trimming cost V 2 bases and J 4 bases, with 8 bases left between them. CDR1 SGHTA and CDR2 FQGNSA come from the germline V gene. CDR3 in DNA: TGTGCCAGCAGCTTATCTTATCCAGAGACCCAGTACTTC. Translation gives CASSLSYPETQYF.

DNA of the CDR3: TGTGCCAGCAGGGGACAACACACAGATACGCAGTATTTT. It is translated as CASRGQHTDTQYF. The chain carries TRBV6-5 and TRBJ2-3, with D possibly matching TRBD1 (6 bases). V gave up 6 bases and J gave up 2 bases, with 9 bases separating them. The germline gives CDR1 MNHEY, CDR2 SVGAGI. This CDR3 has 13 amino acids.

As to this clone: The same CDR3 is also encoded by other DNA sequences in this sample. This sequence joins TRBV2 and TRBJ1-3; 7 positions agree with TRBD1. The CDR3 extends over 16 amino acids. Germline V gene sequence: CDR1 SNHLY, CDR2 FYNNEI. Trimming removed 4 bases from V and 0 bases from J; junction bases left unmatched: 6. The CDR3, as DNA: TGTGCCAGCAGTGGACAGGGCCCTAGCTCTGGAAACACCATATATTTT. As protein: CASSGQGPSSGNTIYF.

This clone was observed a few times. V gene TRBV27 combines with J gene TRBJ2-2, with a possible D match to TRBD2 (6 bases). CDR1 is MNHEY, CDR2 SMNVEV, per germline (reference sequence). This CDR3 spans 17 amino acids. The V end lost 4 bases, the J end lost 0 bases, and 15 bases lay between the germline ends. The CDR3 nucleotides read TGTGCCAGCAGTTCCCCCCGGGGCGGGACGAACACCGGGGAGCTGTTTTTT. The encoded protein is CASSSPRGGTNTGELFF.

The chain joins TRBV6-5 to TRBJ1-1; 8 bases line up with TRBD1. Germline CDR1 and CDR2: MNHEY and SVGAGI. The CDR3 has 12 residues. J was trimmed by 8 bases and V by 6 bases; bases with no gene match: 5. CDR3 residues: CASRTGDREAFF. The CDR3 bases are TGTGCCAGCAGGACTGGGGACAGGGAAGCTTTCTTT.

J is TRBJ2-4 and V is TRBV28, with 7 nucleotides matching TRBD2. CDR3 length: 13 residues. Germline lookup yields CDR1 MDHEN and CDR2 SYDVKM. V lost 6 bases to trimming and J lost 15 bases; unmatched junction nucleotides: 14. CDR3 DNA sequence: TGTGCCAGCAGACCTAACCAAGGACTAGTTTGGTACTTC. As protein: CASRPNQGLVWYF. Full variable domain (outside the CDR3, taken from reference TRBV28 and TRBJ2-4): DVKVTQSSRYLVKRTGEKVFLECVQDMDHENMFWYRQDPGLGLRLIYFSYDVKMKEKGDIPEGYSVSREKKERFSLILESASTNQTSMYLCASRPNQGLVWYFGAGTRLSVL.

The J gene is TRBJ2-5, the V gene TRBV19, with D unclear. The CDR3 totals 15 residues. Trimming removed 4 bases from V and 3 bases from J, with 15 bases in between. Germline assignment: CDR1 LNHDA and CDR2 SQIVND (reference sequence). CDR3 loop: CASSTSSTEKETQYF. For the CDR3, the DNA is TGTGCCAGTAGTACGAGTTCCACTGAAAAAGAGACCCAGTACTTC.

This chain links TRBV11-3 with TRBJ1-5; D gene uncertain. V was pared by 0 bases and J by 0 bases, with 6 bases between. There are 15 residues in the CDR3. Germline V CDR1 and CDR2: SGHNT, YENEEA. CDR3 loop: CASSLDSTSNQPQHF. The DNA of the CDR3 is TGTGCCAGCAGCTTAGATAGCACTAGCAATCAGCCCCAGCATTTT.

The rearrangement uses TRBV5-5 and TRBJ1-6; TRBD1 might be the D (6 bases). This CDR3 is built from 15 residues. From germline, CDR1 is SGHKS and CDR2 YYEKEE (reference sequence). V dropped 5 bases and J dropped 10 bases, with 19 bases sitting between them. The CDR3 reads CASSPGQPLSSPLHF. As DNA, the CDR3 is TGTGCCAGCAGTCCAGGACAGCCACTAAGCTCACCCCTCCACTTT. The variable domain in full, completed from reference TRBV5-5 and TRBJ1-6, reads DAGVTQSPTHLIKTRGQQVTLRCSPISGHKSVSWYQQVLGQGPQFIFQYYEKEERGRGNFPDRFSARQFPNYSSELNVNALLLGDSALYLCASSPGQPLSSPLHFGNGTRLTVT.

This clone has more than one count but fewer than ten. The V call is TRBV10-1, the J call TRBJ2-5; a possible D gene is TRBD1 (6 bases). The CDR3 runs 13 residues. V lost 4 bases and J 5 bases, leaving 11 bases between the germline ends. From germline, CDR1 is WNHNN and CDR2 SYGVQD (reference sequence). This CDR3 is CASSGTRGETQYF. The CDR3 bases are TGCGCCAGCAGTGGTACGAGGGGGGAGACCCAGTACTTC.

V is TRBV5-6 and J is TRBJ2-7; the D is unclear. From germline, CDR1 is SGHDT and CDR2 YYEEEE. Trimming pared 4 bases from V and 9 bases from J, leaving 8 bases between. This CDR3 spans 10 amino acids. The CDR3 bases are TGTGCCAGCAGCCTAGGCGGGCAGTACGTC. Translation gives CASSLGGQYV.

The chain recombines TRBV7-9 with TRBJ1-1; no clear D gene. The CDR3 runs 14 residues. Per the germline V gene, CDR1 is SEHNR and CDR2 is FQNEAQ (reference sequence). Trimming pared 7 bases from V and 0 bases from J, leaving 12 bases between. CDR3 sequence reads: CASTPDILNTEAFF. The CDR3 DNA reads as TGTGCCAGCACTCCTGACATTCTGAACACTGAAGCTTTCTTT.

V is TRBV28 and J is TRBJ1-1; 7 nucleotides agree with TRBD1. The V gene's germline CDR1 is MDHEN and CDR2 SYDVKM. V lost 7 bases to trimming and J lost 0 bases; unmatched junction nucleotides: 11. The CDR3 loop spans 16 amino acids. CDR3 sequence reads: CASIERTGFLNTEAFF. DNA of the CDR3: TGTGCCAGCATTGAAAGGACAGGTTTCTTGAACACTGAAGCTTTCTTT.